The entry that follows covers one TCR beta chain sequence. What it binds is unknown. The PCR employed 60 Vbeta primers together with 13 Jbeta primers. Method: immunoSEQ multiplex PCR; TCRdb's copy keeps in-frame clones and lacks some. The sample lists 200,000 to 250,000 clones; 65% to 80% were seen once. The sample originates from a study of cytomegalovirus exposure and HLA in healthy donors. The study's findings and limits: The majority of CMV-associated TCR beta chains were reported as apparently HLA-restricted in a later analysis. Reportedly, TCR beta sequences accurately predicted HLA-A and HLA-B alleles in most subjects.

Germline V gene sequence: CDR1 SGHRS, CDR2 YFSETQ. The CDR3 sequence is 14 residues long. V shed 2 bases and J 6 bases; nucleotides not matched to a gene: 5. The sequenced material came from PBMCs. The TCR sequence derives from a man over 45 in good health and CMV-seronegative. This chain uses TRBV5-1 with TRBJ2-5; 9 bases fit TRBD2. CDR3 region: CASSLGLAMKTQYF. The CDR3 DNA reads as TGCGCCAGCAGCTTAGGACTAGCGATGAAGACCCAGTACTTC.